This passage covers 27 T cell receptor beta chains from one sample sequenced in a study of cytomegalovirus exposure and HLA in healthy donors. PCR used 60 Vbeta primers and 13 Jbeta primers. Clones were read by immunoSEQ multiplex PCR, and TCRdb kept only the in-frame ones, dropping some. The sample includes 170,000 or so clones, roughly four fifths of them seen just once. Sequenced sample: PBMCs. Source of these receptors: a young man in good health and CMV-seronegative.

This clone came up once. An end of the junction does not agree with germline; a read error may underlie this. Other DNA sequences in the sample encode the same CDR3. The chain joins TRBV7-9 to TRBJ2-5, with 8 bases fitting TRBD1. This CDR3 has 15 residues. The germline V gene has CDR1 SEHNR and CDR2 FQNEAQ (reference sequence). As DNA, the CDR3 is TGTGCCAGCAGCTCGCGGACAGGGACCCAAGAGACTCAGTACTTC. This sequence encodes CASSSRTGTQETQYF.

V and J are TRBV19 and TRBJ2-3; TRBD2 agrees at 8 bases. CDR1 is LNHDA, CDR2 SQIVND, per germline (reference sequence). The CDR3 has 15 amino acids. The V and J ends lost 3 bases and 2 bases, in that order; junction bases with no gene match: 4. The CDR3 loop is CASSITSGHTDTQYF. The CDR3 DNA reads as TGTGCCAGTAGTATCACTAGCGGACACACAGATACGCAGTATTTT.

In the case of this clone: A read error may produce the germline difference seen at one junction end. The J gene is TRBJ2-1, the V gene TRBV7-9; 7 bases are shared with TRBD2. The germline gives CDR1 SEHNR, CDR2 FQNEAQ (reference sequence). The CDR3 covers 12 residues. The CDR3 loop is CSSSWAGDEQFF. CDR3 in DNA: TGTTCCAGCAGCTGGGCGGGGGATGAGCAGTTCTTC.

This chain uses TRBV28 with TRBJ1-2; D unresolved. Germline V gene data show CDR1 as MDHEN and CDR2 as SYDVKM. Trimming removed 4 bases at V and 4 bases at J, with 16 bases between. The CDR3 spans 15 residues. The CDR3 bases are TGTGCCAGCAGTTCACCCAGGACTTTTCGCTATGGCTACACCTTC. Translated, it gives CASSSPRTFRYGYTF.

Only one count was recorded for this clone. This chain joins TRBV27 and TRBJ1-5, with no clear D. Per germline, CDR1 MNHEY and CDR2 SMNVEV (reference sequence). V gave up 3 bases and J gave up 3 bases, with 9 bases separating them. The CDR3 has 14 residues. CDR3 DNA: TGTGCCAGCAGTTTTGGAGGTATCAATCAGCCCCAGCATTTT. Translated, it gives CASSFGGINQPQHF.

About this clone: At one end, the junction sequence differs from germline, possibly due to a read error. V usage is TRBV7-9 and J usage is TRBJ2-1; TRBD1 is a possible D gene (6 bases). This CDR3 region has 17 residues. Germline CDR1 and CDR2: SEHNR and FQNEAQ (reference sequence). CDR3 bases: TGTTCCAGCAGCCAGCCACAGGGCCCTAGCTCCTACAATGAGCAGTTCTTC. Its protein product is CSSSQPQGPSSYNEQFF.

The genes are TRBV7-2 and TRBJ1-5; possible D gene TRBD1, 6 bases. CDR1 and CDR2 (germline): SGHTA, FQGNSA. The CDR3 extends over 17 amino acids. Deletions cut 1 base from V and 2 bases from J, with 15 bases between. The CDR3 sequence is CASSLVQGLNGNQPQHF. The CDR3 DNA is TGTGCCAGCAGCTTAGTTCAGGGGTTGAATGGCAATCAGCCCCAGCATTTT.

The genes are TRBV5-1 and TRBJ1-3; 8 bases align to TRBD1. The CDR3 length is 15 residues. CDR1 and CDR2 (germline): SGHRS, YFSETQ. Trimming removed 4 bases from V and 0 bases from J; junction bases left unmatched: 3. CDR3 amino acids: CASSRDRSSGNTIYF. CDR3 coding DNA: TGCGCCAGCAGCCGGGACAGGAGCTCTGGAAACACCATATATTTT.

The chain couples TRBV7-6 to TRBJ2-5; maybe TRBD2 (6 bases). Trimming removed 5 bases from V and 1 base from J, with 11 bases in between. CDR3 length equals 14 residues. Germline CDR1 SGHVS, CDR2 FNYEAQ. This chain's CDR3 is CASSLYSGQETQYF. CDR3 sequence (DNA): TGTGCCAGCAGCCTTTATAGCGGCCAAGAGACCCAGTACTTC.

V and J are TRBV4-1 and TRBJ2-7, with a tentative D call TRBD2 (6 bases). Germline V gene sequence: CDR1 MGHRA, CDR2 YSYEKL. This CDR3 is 17 amino acids long. Deletions cut 1 base from V and 0 bases from J, with 16 bases between. The CDR3: CASSQVWARGDSYEQYF. The CDR3 coding sequence is TGCGCCAGCAGCCAAGTTTGGGCGCGGGGCGACTCCTACGAGCAGTACTTC.

This rearrangement joins TRBV7-9 to TRBJ2-5; D is undetermined. Per germline, CDR1 SEHNR and CDR2 FQNEAQ (reference sequence). The CDR3 runs to 11 residues. The V and J ends lost 3 bases and 5 bases respectively, with 4 bases between them. CDR3 nucleotide sequence: TGTGCCAGCAGCTTGGCTGAGACCCAGTACTTC. It encodes CASSLAETQYF. Filled out from reference TRBV7-9 and TRBJ2-5, the complete variable domain reads DTGVSQNPRHKITKRGQNVTFRCDPISEHNRLYWYRQTLGQGPEFLTYFQNEAQLEKSRLLSDRFSAERPKGSFSTLEIQRTEQGDSAMYLCASSLAETQYFGPGTRLLVL.

This chain links TRBV11-3 with TRBJ2-5; D is unclear. The V gene's germline CDR1 is SGHNT and CDR2 YENEEA. The CDR3 covers 13 residues. V was shortened by 9 bases and J by 5 bases, with 16 bases between the two germline ends. As DNA, the CDR3 is TGTGCCAGTCAGCCCCTTGGTAGCGAGACCCAGTACTTC. Its protein product is CASQPLGSETQYF.

The chain is built from TRBV11-2 and TRBJ1-6; TRBD1 matches 11 bases. V lost 5 bases and J lost 9; bases outside the gene matches: 3. This CDR3 contains 14 residues. From germline, CDR1 is SGHAT and CDR2 FQNNGV. The CDR3 protein is CASSPGTGGSPLHF. The CDR3 coding sequence is TGTGCCAGCAGCCCGGGGACAGGGGGTTCACCCCTCCACTTT.

The CDR3 spells CASSGTGAGQPQHF. CDR3 coding DNA: TGTGCCAGTAGCGGAACAGGGGCGGGACAGCCCCAGCATTTT. The V and J genes are TRBV19 and TRBJ1-5; 7 bases match TRBD1. Trimming removed 6 bases from V and 7 bases from J; junction bases left unmatched: 9. CDR3 length: 14 residues. The germline V gene has CDR1 LNHDA and CDR2 SQIVND (reference sequence).

The chain has TRBV7-2 and TRBJ2-3; the D gene is possibly TRBD1 (5 bases). The germline V gene encodes CDR1 SGHTA and CDR2 FQGNSA. Trimming removed 2 bases from V and 1 base from J, with 10 bases in between. There are 15 residues in the CDR3. The CDR3 sequence: CASSLQQAGTDTQYF. The CDR3 nucleotides read TGTGCCAGCAGCTTACAACAGGCCGGCACAGATACGCAGTATTTT.

The rearrangement uses TRBV5-1 and TRBJ2-3; 7 positions agree with TRBD1. Trimming at V came to 5 bases and at J to 0 bases, leaving 9 bases not matched to a gene. The CDR3 has 16 amino acids. The germline V gene has CDR1 SGHRS and CDR2 YFSETQ. The CDR3: CASRPITGASTDTQYF. In DNA, the CDR3 is TGCGCCAGCAGACCTATCACAGGGGCTAGCACAGATACGCAGTATTTT.

The chain couples TRBV11-3 to TRBJ2-6; a weak D match, TRBD2 (5 bases). Per germline, CDR1 SGHNT and CDR2 YENEEA. The CDR3 extends over 17 amino acids. The V end lost 5 bases, the J end lost 2 bases, and 16 bases lay between the germline ends. The CDR3 DNA follows: TGTGCCAGCAGCCCCCGGGGAACCAATGCTGGGGCCAACGTCCTGACTTTC. Protein product: CASSPRGTNAGANVLTF. Based on the CDR3 plus reference TRBV11-3 and TRBJ2-6, the full variable domain is EAGVVQSPRYKIIEKKQPVAFWCNPISGHNTLYWYLQNLGQGPELLIRYENEEAVDDSQLPKDRFSAERLKGVDSTLKIQPAELGDSAVYLCASSPRGTNAGANVLTFGAGSRLTVL.

V and J are TRBV18 and TRBJ2-7; TRBD2 matches at 9 bases. CDR1 is KGHSH, CDR2 LQKENI, per germline. The CDR3 contains 13 residues. J was trimmed by 4 bases and V by 6 bases; bases with no gene match: 4. This CDR3 reads CASSRGGVYEQYF. The CDR3 nucleotides read TGTGCCAGCTCGCGCGGGGGGGTATACGAGCAGTACTTC.

The chain has TRBV29-1 and TRBJ2-5, with D maybe TRBD2 (7 bases). V was trimmed by 1 base and J by 5 bases, leaving 11 bases between them. In germline, CDR1 is SQVTM, CDR2 ANQGSEA. The CDR3 has 13 amino acids. The DNA for the CDR3 is TGCAGCGTTGAAGGGGGAGGGGGGGAGACCCAGTACTTC. Encoded protein: CSVEGGGGETQYF. The variable domain in full, with the rest retrieved from reference TRBV29-1 and TRBJ2-5, is SAVISQKPSRDICQRGTSLTIQCQVDSQVTMMFWYRQQPGQSLTLIATANQGSEATYESGFVIDKFPISRPNLTFSTLTVSNMSPEDSSIYLCSVEGGGGETQYFGPGTRLLVL.

The rearrangement joins TRBV7-8 to TRBJ1-5; D call uncertain. This CDR3 contains 13 residues. Per germline, CDR1 SGHVS and CDR2 FQNEAQ. Trimming took off 3 bases at V and 5 bases at J, with 8 bases between the two ends. This CDR3 reads CASSLTYDQPQHF. The DNA for the CDR3 is TGTGCCAGCAGCTTGACATATGATCAGCCCCAGCATTTT.

The chain joins TRBV9 to TRBJ2-3; no firm D call. Looked up from germline, CDR1 is SGDLS and CDR2 is YYNGEE. CDR3 length: 14 amino acids. V was pared by 2 bases and J by 2 bases, with 9 bases between. The chain's CDR3 is CASSVTDATDTQYF. CDR3 DNA sequence: TGTGCCAGCAGCGTCACAGATGCCACAGATACGCAGTATTTT.

V gene TRBV6-1 combines with J gene TRBJ1-1; D unclear. Germline CDR1 reads MNHNS; CDR2 reads SASEGT. The germline V and J ends were trimmed by 8 bases and 4 bases, with 14 bases remaining between them. The CDR3 is 13 residues long. As DNA, the CDR3 is TGTGCCAGCGAGGGAGCTTTAGGCACTGAAGCTTTCTTT. Translating gives CASEGALGTEAFF.

The J gene is TRBJ1-2, the V gene TRBV7-9; D unresolved. The germline CDR1 and CDR2 sequences are SEHNR and FQNEAQ (reference sequence). This CDR3 contains 12 residues. V lost 5 bases and J lost 5, with 9 bases in between. CDR3 bases: TGTGCCAGCAGCCCACTCTCGTATGGCTACACCTTC. Amino acid sequence: CASSPLSYGYTF.

The rearrangement joins TRBV10-2 to TRBJ1-2; no firm D call. Germline-derived CDR1 and CDR2 are WSHSY and SAAADI. This CDR3 comprises 15 residues. The V and J ends lost 2 bases and 7 bases respectively, with 17 bases between them. For the CDR3, the DNA is TGCGCCAGCAGTGAGAGTGGCCGTATAACCGTTGGCTACACCTTC. Amino acid sequence: CASSESGRITVGYTF.

The V gene is TRBV19, the J gene TRBJ2-7; perhaps TRBD1 as D (6 bases). The CDR3 length is 14 residues. Trimming took off 7 bases at V and 7 bases at J, with 20 bases between the two ends. CDR1 and CDR2 (germline): LNHDA, SQIVND (reference sequence). As DNA, the CDR3 is TGTGCCAGTACCCCGCTACTGGGGGCGCGGGAGCAGTACTTC. Protein sequence: CASTPLLGAREQYF.

This clone showed up just a few times. This chain links TRBV28 with TRBJ2-3, with D tentatively TRBD1 (5 bases). Germline loops: CDR1 MDHEN, CDR2 SYDVKM. Trimming took 4 bases from V and 0 from J, leaving 14 bases between them. The CDR3 spans 16 residues. This CDR3 reads CASSSAGSLSTDTQYF. The DNA of the CDR3 is TGTGCCAGCAGTTCAGCAGGGTCGCTTAGCACAGATACGCAGTATTTT.

For this clone: A read error may produce the germline difference seen at one junction end. This rearrangement joins TRBV7-2 to TRBJ2-3; TRBD2 matches at 8 bases. Germline V gives CDR1 SGHTA, CDR2 FQGNSA. The CDR3 has 15 residues. The CDR3 here is CASSLGWTSLDTQYF. The CDR3 region has the DNA TGTGCCAGCAGTTTAGGATGGACTAGCCTAGATACGCAGTATTTT.